This TCR beta chain originates from a study of T-cell reconstitution after alpha-beta-depleted transplantation in children. Unique molecular identifiers were incorporated into the prepared TCRbeta library. TCRdb reanalysed the PCR reads using MiXCR and keeps one entry per CDR3 protein. The table lists about 200,000 distinct CDR3 sequences, approximately 6.9% of them singletons. The germline gives CDR1 MDHEN, CDR2 SYDVKM. This CDR3 comprises 14 residues. V was pared by 3 bases and J by 1 base, with 7 bases between. Study-wide results and caveats: Surviving recipient T cells and thymic progenitors accounted for the high day-60 TCRbeta diversity observed in some patients. T-cell counts and diversity at one year following transplant were attributed mainly to newly produced T cells. The origin of alpha-beta T cells about two months after transplant was reportedly several hundred expanded graft clones.

This clonotype was recorded many times. What it binds is not known. The rearrangement uses TRBV28 and TRBJ1-5, with D perhaps matching TRBD1 (5 bases). The TCR comes from a boy aged 2 to 10 with acute lymphoblastic leukemia, due to receive a stem cell transplant. This specimen consisted of PBMCs, obtained before TCRalphabeta/CD19-depleted stem cell transplant. The CDR3 here is CASSFEGSNQPQHF. DNA of the CDR3: TGTGCCAGCAGTTTCGAGGGGAGCAATCAGCCCCAGCATTTT. The entire variable domain, with the rest obtained from reference TRBV28 and TRBJ1-5, is as follows: DVKVTQSSRYLVKRTGEKVFLECVQDMDHENMFWYRQDPGLGLRLIYFSYDVKMKEKGDIPEGYSVSREKKERFSLILESASTNQTSMYLCASSFEGSNQPQHFGDGTRLSIL.